This T cell receptor (beta chain) was sequenced during a study of CD8 T cells in Susac syndrome. Sequencing targeted TCR beta in T cells from blood (CD8+ and CD4+). RNA amounts of about 0.5 to 1 ug underwent reverse transcription with random hexamers. Amplification of TCR beta CDR3 was carried out by immunoSEQ multiplex PCR, which covered 54 Vbeta and 13 Jbeta segments. From the immunoSEQ multiplex PCR reads, TCRdb called clonotypes with MiXCR, one entry per CDR3 protein. Among over 150,000 distinct CDR3 sequences listed, approximately 94% were seen once. The clonotype comes from a human donor with Susac syndrome. The sample comprised CD4+ T cells from PBMCs.

CDR3 amino acids: CASSQRASGAFF. In DNA form, the CDR3 reads TGTGCCAGCAGCCAACGAGCGAGCGGAGCTTTCTTT. This chain links TRBV16 with TRBJ1-1; D is unclear. V lost 2 bases, J lost 10 bases, and 11 bases lay in between. Germline assignment: CDR1 KGHSY and CDR2 FQNENV. The length of the CDR3 is 12 residues.